These 22 T cell receptor beta chains were sequenced from one sample in a study of T-cell memory formation after mild COVID-19. TCRdb independently ran MiXCR on the 5' RACE reads; one entry per CDR3 protein. The data hold roughly 480,000 distinct CDR3 sequences, with roughly 25% observed a single time. Specimen: PBMCs or a T cell subset sorted from them (not recorded which). The receptors derive from an adult woman who had mild COVID-19 (a few samples of this study predate the infection). Cell type and time point are not known.

The V and J genes are TRBV25-1 and TRBJ2-3; TRBD2 is a possible D gene (6 bases). V shed 2 bases and J shed 2 bases, with 17 bases lying between them. CDR1 is MGHDK and CDR2 is SYGVNS in the germline V gene. CDR3 length: 17 residues. The CDR3 here is CASSEGGLGPTTDTQYF. CDR3 in DNA: TGTGCCAGCAGTGAAGGGGGACTGGGGCCCACCACAGATACGCAGTATTTT.

The chain's CDR3 is CASSRGITYEQYF. The CDR3 DNA sequence: TGTGCCAGCAGCCGCGGGATTACCTACGAGCAGTACTTC. The V and J genes are TRBV12-3 or TRBV12-4 and TRBJ2-7, with D maybe TRBD2 (6 bases). This CDR3 has 13 residues. V shed 6 bases and J shed 2 bases, with 11 bases lying between them.

The V and J genes are TRBV6-1 and TRBJ2-3, with TRBD2 matching over 12 bases. The CDR3 consists of 16 residues. Trimming took 0 bases from V and 5 from J; bases not matched to a gene: 3. Per the germline V gene, CDR1 is MNHNS and CDR2 is SASEGT. The CDR3 region is CASSEAQGLAGDTQYF. As DNA, the CDR3 is TGTGCCAGCAGTGAAGCCCAGGGACTAGCGGGAGATACGCAGTATTTT.

This clonotype was seen only a few times. The genes are TRBV5-7 and TRBJ2-7; no definite D call. TRBV5-7 is an open reading frame, and its role is uncertain. Deletions cut 4 bases from V and 5 bases from J, with 10 bases between. This CDR3 spans 12 amino acids. The CDR3 protein is CASSPCGHEQYF. The CDR3, as DNA: TGTGCCAGCAGCCCCTGCGGCCACGAGCAGTACTTC.

Note on this clonotype: Mismatch with germline at one junction end may stem from a read error. This chain links TRBV4-3 with TRBJ2-2, with 9 bases fitting TRBD2. There are 18 residues in the CDR3. The V gene's germline CDR1 is LGHNA and CDR2 YSLEER. In DNA, the CDR3 is TGCGCCAGCAGCCAAGATTCGGCGGGAGGGCCGAAAACCGGGGAGCTGTTTTTT. This sequence encodes CASSQDSAGGPKTGELFF.

This clonotype turned up a few times. The chain has TRBV12-3 or TRBV12-4 and TRBJ1-2; D not certain. V was clipped by 5 bases and J by 4 bases, with 8 bases between them. This CDR3 comprises 12 residues. CDR3 DNA: TGTGCCAGCAGTCCCTATCTCTATGGCTACACCTTC. Its protein is CASSPYLYGYTF.

This clonotype has only a few counts. The V and J genes are TRBV7-9 and TRBJ2-3; D not resolved. V was pared by 6 bases and J by 4 bases, with 17 bases between. This CDR3 comprises 15 residues. Germline CDR1 is SEHNR and CDR2 is FQNEAQ (reference sequence). The CDR3 nucleotides are TGTGCCAGCAGACTATCTCGACAAGGCGCAGATACGCAGTATTTT. It yields the protein CASRLSRQGADTQYF.

The J gene is TRBJ2-7, the V gene TRBV12-3 or TRBV12-4; the match to TRBD1 covers 10 bases. The CDR3 loop spans 13 amino acids. With 6 bases clipped from V and 7 bases from J, the junction kept 6 bases outside the gene matches. Here the CDR3 DNA reads TGTGCCAGCAGCTTTGGGACAGGGGAAGAGCAGTACTTC. Amino acids: CASSFGTGEEQYF.

The rearrangement uses TRBV6-6 and TRBJ1-1; D is perhaps TRBD1 (6 bases). V lost 4 bases and J lost 7, with 10 bases in between. The CDR3 runs to 12 residues. The germline V gene has CDR1 MNHNY and CDR2 SVGAGI (reference sequence). This CDR3 reads CASSWGRNEAFF. The DNA for the CDR3 is TGTGCCAGCAGTTGGGGGCGGAATGAAGCTTTCTTT.

This clonotype was observed a few times. The chain uses TRBV18 and TRBJ1-1; a weak D match, TRBD1 (6 bases). The ends were cut back, 1 base at V and 1 base at J, with 10 bases in the middle. The CDR3 is 15 amino acids. Looked up from germline, CDR1 is KGHSH and CDR2 is LQKENI. CDR3 bases: TGTGCCAGCTCACCACGAGGGGGGCAGAACACTGAAGCTTTCTTT. It codes for CASSPRGGQNTEAFF.

The rearrangement joins TRBV7-9 to TRBJ2-1, with D perhaps TRBD2 (5 bases). CDR3 length: 11 amino acids. The V gene's germline CDR1 is SEHNR and CDR2 FQNEAQ (reference sequence). CDR3 sequence: CATGDYNEQFF. CDR3 in DNA: TGTGCGACCGGGGACTACAATGAGCAGTTCTTC. Full variable domain (missing parts from reference TRBV7-9 and TRBJ2-1): DTGVSQNPRHKITKRGQNVTFRCDPISEHNRLYWYRQTLGQGPEFLTYFQNEAQLEKSRLLSDRFSAERPKGSFSTLEIQRTEQGDSAMYLCATGDYNEQFFGPGTRLTVL.

The chain links TRBV4-2 to TRBJ2-1, with 9 bases identical to TRBD2. CDR1 is LGHNA and CDR2 is YNFKEQ in the germline V gene. V lost 1 base, J lost 4 bases, and 11 bases stayed unmatched. This CDR3 region has 18 residues. The CDR3 DNA is TGTGCCAGCAGCCAAGTACCTAGCGGGGTATTCATTTACAATGAGCAGTTCTTC. As protein: CASSQVPSGVFIYNEQFF.

The chain is built from TRBV20-1 and TRBJ2-2; D not resolved. V shed 0 bases and J shed 0 bases, with 5 bases lying between them. CDR3 length equals 14 residues. Germline-derived CDR1 and CDR2 are DFQATT and SNEGSKA (reference sequence). CDR3 in amino acids: CSARELTNTGELFF. The DNA of the CDR3 is TGCAGTGCTAGAGAACTCACGAACACCGGGGAGCTGTTTTTT.

This sequence joins TRBV7-2 and TRBJ1-5, with TRBD1 matching 10 bases. With 6 bases clipped from V and 2 bases from J, the junction kept 7 bases outside the gene matches. Germline V lookup: CDR1 SGHTA, CDR2 FQGNSA. The CDR3 runs to 16 residues. CDR3 sequence reads: CASSRQGAVGNQPQHF. CDR3 DNA sequence: TGTGCCAGCAGTCGACAGGGGGCCGTCGGCAATCAGCCCCAGCATTTT.

This rearrangement joins TRBV19 to TRBJ2-2; D unresolved. CDR1 LNHDA and CDR2 SQIVND come from the germline V gene (reference sequence). The ends were cut back, 3 bases at V and 5 bases at J, with 7 bases in the middle. This CDR3 region has 13 residues. The CDR3 loop reads CASSMLETGELFF. CDR3 DNA sequence: TGTGCCAGTAGTATGCTAGAAACCGGGGAGCTGTTTTTT.

This clonotype showed up just a few times. The rearrangement uses TRBV20-1 and TRBJ1-1, with TRBD1 matching 8 bases. V trimming: 0 bases; J trimming: 0 bases; junction bases outside the gene matches: 9. The CDR3 totals 17 residues. Germline V gives CDR1 DFQATT, CDR2 SNEGSKA (reference sequence). CDR3 loop: CSAREGRGRLMNTEAFF. The CDR3 coding sequence is TGCAGTGCTAGAGAGGGCAGGGGGCGACTCATGAACACTGAAGCTTTCTTT.

This chain links TRBV6-6 with TRBJ1-3; D gene ambiguous. The length of the CDR3 is 14 residues. CDR1 and CDR2 from the germline V gene are MNHNY and SVGAGI (reference sequence). Trimming shortened V by 8 bases and J by 0 bases, and 11 bases separated the two germline ends. DNA of the CDR3: TGTGCCAGCCACGAGGGTCCCTCTGGAAACACCATATATTTT. Residues: CASHEGPSGNTIYF.

This clonotype was recorded a few times. J is TRBJ2-7 and V is TRBV10-3, with 7 nucleotides matching TRBD1. Germline V lookup: CDR1 ENHRY, CDR2 SYGVKD. Losses at the gene ends were 10 bases for V and 1 base for J; bases not matched to a gene: 4. This CDR3 is 12 amino acids long. The CDR3 loop reads CATRTGSYEQYF. In DNA form, the CDR3 reads TGTGCCACCCGGACAGGTTCCTACGAGCAGTACTTC.

The CDR3 protein is CASSLARTSEQFF. The CDR3 coding sequence is TGTGCCAGCAGCTTAGCACGAACGAGTGAGCAGTTCTTC. V is TRBV7-2 and J is TRBJ2-1; D remains unclear. The V end lost 0 bases, the J end lost 9 bases, and 9 bases lay between the germline ends. CDR3 size: 13 residues. CDR1 SGHTA and CDR2 FQGNSA come from the germline V gene.

In its sample, this clonotype was seen a few times. The chain recombines TRBV5-5 with TRBJ2-7; 7 bases line up with TRBD1. The CDR3 totals 13 residues. V lost 6 bases and J lost 2; bases outside the gene matches: 5. The germline V gene has CDR1 SGHKS and CDR2 YYEKEE (reference sequence). The CDR3 loop reads CASNQGQTYEQYF. As DNA, the CDR3 is TGTGCCAGCAACCAGGGACAGACCTACGAGCAGTACTTC.

This chain uses TRBV7-9 with TRBJ2-1; a weak D match, TRBD2 (7 bases). This CDR3 is built from 15 residues. The germline CDR1 and CDR2 sequences are SEHNR and FQNEAQ (reference sequence). Trimming stripped 1 base from V and 11 bases from J, with 18 bases between. The CDR3 DNA is TGTGCCAGCAGCTTAGACGGGGGGCCGGGCCGTAAGCAGTTCTTC. Translated, it gives CASSLDGGPGRKQFF.

J is TRBJ1-1 and V is TRBV7-9; 10 nucleotides align to TRBD1. CDR3 length: 13 residues. Germline V gene lookup returns CDR1 SEHNR and CDR2 FQNEAQ (reference sequence). V shed 7 bases and J 5 bases; nucleotides not matched to a gene: 4. CDR3 DNA: TGTGCCAGCACCGGACAGGGGGGGACTGAAGCTTTCTTT. Amino acids: CASTGQGGTEAFF.